This T cell receptor (beta chain) was captured by sequencing in a study of control samples from healthy donors and cancer patients. Profiling relied on immunoSEQ multiplex PCR, and the TCRdb table lists in-frame clones only, not all of them. The sample lists 150,000 to 200,000 clones, 88% occurring once. The CDR3 runs 12 residues. Looked up from germline, CDR1 is SGHAT and CDR2 is FQDESV (reference sequence). Trimming pared 8 bases from V and 1 base from J, leaving 6 bases between. This clone showed up just once. This sequence originates from a man aged 18-30 years in good health. The chain combines TRBV11-1 with TRBJ2-4; TRBD1 is a possible D gene (5 bases). Input material: blood. CDR3 amino acids: CASGAAKNIQYF. The CDR3 nucleotides read TGTGCCAGCGGGGCGGCCAAAAACATTCAGTACTTC.